This T cell receptor (beta chain) was profiled in a study of blood T cell repertoires in COVID-19. At the level of the study: Researchers got acute and convalescent COVID-19 samples from the United States, Italy and Spain. The analysed material was cDNA or gDNA that came from T cells, B-cell-depleted T cells, or PBMCs.

Produced via immunoSEQ multiplex PCR; TCRdb's table is partial and in-frame only. The sample shows roughly 200,000 clones, roughly four fifths of them seen only once. The CDR3 has 14 amino acids. Germline lookup yields CDR1 KGHDR and CDR2 SFDVKD. V lost 3 bases and J 10 bases, leaving 12 bases between the germline ends. The clonotype originates from a human donor in a cohort sampled during active COVID-19. This chain joins TRBV24-1 and TRBJ1-6; D is perhaps TRBD1 (6 bases). The specimen was peripheral blood. CDR3 DNA sequence: TGTGCCACCAGTGATCGGCAGGGGCACTCACCCCTCCACTTT. Its translation: CATSDRQGHSPLHF.